Following are 15 T cell receptor beta chains from one sample sequenced in a study of identical twins. TCRdb re-called the 5' RACE reads through MiXCR, storing one row per CDR3 protein. The sample includes roughly 770,000 distinct CDR3 sequences, approximately 18% seen only once; the top ten take over 10%. This sample was also put to use in a study of T cells expressing NK-cell markers.

Source material: PBMCs. All receptors derive from a woman between 18 and 29 years old in good health.

A few counts support this clonotype. This sequence joins TRBV18 and TRBJ2-7; possibly TRBD2 for D (6 bases). The germline gives CDR1 KGHSH, CDR2 LQKENI. V lost 5 bases and J 5 bases, leaving 13 bases between the germline ends. CDR3 length: 13 residues. The CDR3 DNA follows: TGTGCCAGCTCAACCTTGGAGGGACACGAGCAGTACTTC. It translates to CASSTLEGHEQYF.

The V call is TRBV9, the J call TRBJ2-1, with 10 bases lining up with TRBD2. J gave up 8 bases and V 1 base, and 6 bases lay outside the gene matches. Germline CDR1 and CDR2: SGDLS and YYNGEE. This CDR3 comprises 15 residues. The CDR3 coding sequence is TGTGCCAGCAGCGTACCACTAGCGGGAATCGATGAGCAGTTCTTC. Residues: CASSVPLAGIDEQFF. Complete variable domain (other parts from reference TRBV9 and TRBJ2-1): DSGVTQTPKHLITATGQRVTLRCSPRSGDLSVYWYQQSLDQGLQFLIQYYNGEERAKGNILERFSAQQFPDLHSELNLSSLELGDSALYFCASSVPLAGIDEQFFGPGTRLTVL.

This sequence joins TRBV3-1 and TRBJ2-1; 12 positions agree with TRBD2. The germline V gene has CDR1 LGHDT and CDR2 YNNKEL (reference sequence). The CDR3 loop spans 19 amino acids. Trimming took 3 bases from V and 7 from J; bases not matched to a gene: 16. CDR3 sequence reads: CASSHNRDRGLAGKNEQFF. DNA for the CDR3: TGTGCCAGCAGCCATAACCGGGACAGAGGACTAGCGGGAAAGAATGAGCAGTTCTTC.

This clonotype came up a few times. The chain employs TRBV7-9 and TRBJ2-7; 10 bases fit TRBD1. Trimming took 5 bases from V and 6 from J; bases not matched to a gene: 10. Per the germline V gene, CDR1 is SEHNR and CDR2 is FQNEAQ (reference sequence). The CDR3 is made up of 15 amino acids. The CDR3 loop is CASSHIGQGVVEQYF. The CDR3 coding sequence is TGTGCCAGCAGCCATATCGGACAGGGGGTTGTCGAGCAGTACTTC.

This clonotype showed up just a few times. The chain has TRBV6-5 and TRBJ2-3; 10 bases align to TRBD1. V shed 0 bases, J shed 5 bases, and the junction held 8 bases outside the gene matches. The CDR3 has 17 residues. The germline gives CDR1 MNHEY, CDR2 SVGAGI. CDR3 in amino acids: CASSYSIGTGDEDTQYF. In nucleotides, the CDR3 is TGTGCCAGCAGTTACTCGATAGGGACAGGGGATGAAGATACGCAGTATTTT.

In DNA form, the CDR3 reads TGTGCCAGCAGCCTCCAGGGGAGATCAGCTTTCTTT. It is translated as CASSLQGRSAFF. The chain joins TRBV3-1 to TRBJ1-1; D is possibly TRBD1 (6 bases). This CDR3 has 12 residues. The V end lost 4 bases, the J end lost 10 bases, and 13 bases lay between the germline ends. Germline CDR1 is LGHDT and CDR2 is YNNKEL (reference sequence).

This clonotype was seen ten or more times. V usage is TRBV12-5 and J usage is TRBJ2-1; 11 bases match TRBD2. This CDR3 is built from 17 residues. The ends lost 2 bases at V and 3 bases at J; junction bases unmatched: 6. Germline CDR1 LGHNT, CDR2 FRNRAP. CDR3 region: CASGLILAGGHYNEQFF. The CDR3 nucleotides read TGTGCTAGTGGTTTGATCCTAGCGGGGGGCCACTACAATGAGCAGTTCTTC.

The chain is built from TRBV20-1 and TRBJ1-1, with unresolved D. The CDR3 contains 10 residues. V lost 5 bases, J lost 6 bases, and 7 bases lay in between. CDR1 is DFQATT and CDR2 is SNEGSKA in the germline V gene (reference sequence). CDR3 DNA sequence: TGCAGTGCTTCTTTGGCTGAAGCTTTCTTT. Translating it yields CSASLAEAFF.

This clonotype was detected only a few times. The rearrangement joins TRBV12-3 or TRBV12-4 to TRBJ1-1, with TRBD1 as a possible D gene (5 bases). CDR3 size: 14 residues. Trimming removed 3 bases from V and 2 bases from J, with 10 bases in between. CDR3 amino acids: CASSFNRGNTEAFF. The CDR3 DNA reads as TGTGCCAGCAGTTTTAATAGGGGTAACACTGAAGCTTTCTTT.

This chain joins TRBV30 and TRBJ2-5; 9 nucleotides line up with TRBD1. CDR3 length: 14 amino acids. Germline values: CDR1 GTSNPN, CDR2 SVGIG (reference sequence). The junction had 3 bases not matched to a gene; V was cut back by 2 bases and J by 2 bases. The CDR3 DNA is TGTGCCTGGAGTTTGACAGGGGGGCAAGAGACCCAGTACTTC. As protein: CAWSLTGGQETQYF.

The DNA for the CDR3 is TGTGCCATCAGTGCCCAGGGGAACTATGGCTACACCTTC. Amino acids: CAISAQGNYGYTF. V and J are TRBV10-3 and TRBJ1-2; a possible D gene is TRBD1 (6 bases). The CDR3 extends over 13 amino acids. The germline V and J ends were trimmed by 4 bases and 2 bases, with 8 bases remaining between them. Germline assignment: CDR1 ENHRY and CDR2 SYGVKD.

This rearrangement joins TRBV2 to TRBJ2-2; D gene unclear. V lost 3 bases, J lost 14 bases, and 10 bases lay in between. The CDR3 extends over 11 amino acids. CDR1 is SNHLY, CDR2 FYNNEI, per germline. The CDR3 DNA reads TGTGCCAGCAGTGATGGGTCCCGCCTGTTTTTT. As protein: CASSDGSRLFF. The full variable domain, rest sourced from reference TRBV2 and TRBJ2-2, is EPEVTQTPSHQVTQMGQEVILRCVPISNHLYFYWYRQILGQKVEFLVSFYNNEISEKSEIFDDQFSVERPDGSNFTLKIRSTKLEDSAMYFCASSDGSRLFFGEGSRLTVL.

The V and J genes are TRBV6-5 and TRBJ2-3; D may be TRBD2 (5 bases). The V end was cut by 2 bases, the J end by 2 bases, with 11 bases between. The CDR3 runs to 15 residues. The germline V gene encodes CDR1 MNHEY and CDR2 SVGAGI. This CDR3 is CASSYGSRFTDTQYF. CDR3 sequence (DNA): TGTGCCAGCAGTTACGGGAGCCGGTTCACAGATACGCAGTATTTT.

Only a few counts were recorded for this clonotype. The gene calls are TRBV20-1 and TRBJ2-3; TRBD2 aligns across 9 bases. This CDR3 region has 14 residues. The J segment lost 5 bases and the V segment lost 5 bases, leaving 8 bases of the junction unmatched. Germline CDR1 DFQATT, CDR2 SNEGSKA (reference sequence). Here the CDR3 reads CSAGGSGSRDTQYF. The CDR3 DNA sequence: TGCAGTGCTGGGGGTAGCGGGAGTCGAGATACGCAGTATTTT.

J is TRBJ2-3 and V is TRBV20-1; TRBD2 might be the D (5 bases). Germline V CDR1 and CDR2: DFQATT, SNEGSKA (reference sequence). This CDR3 is built from 19 residues. Trimming stripped 1 base from V and 2 bases from J, with 25 bases between. CDR3 in DNA: TGCAGTGCTAGAGGATTGACTAAGCCCGGGTCTGTATCCACAGATACGCAGTATTTT. It codes for CSARGLTKPGSVSTDTQYF.